The rows below give T cell receptor beta chains drawn from one sample of a study of cytomegalovirus exposure and HLA in healthy donors. TCRdb keeps only in-frame clones here, not all; method: immunoSEQ multiplex PCR. This sample has almost 200,000 clones, with roughly 77% found just once. The specimen was PBMCs. The receptors originated from a male donor in good health and CMV-seropositive. Both conserved end residues are part of each CDR3. Each record gives: J gene, V gene, D gene, clone size, CDR3 protein, CDR3 DNA. A D gene is named only where the DNA matches it firmly. Rows give clone size only sometimes, using once, few, many, or a class for an expanded clone.

J gene: TRBJ2-7; V gene: TRBV2; D gene: NA; clone size: NA; CDR3 protein: CASSEADEGYF; CDR3 DNA: TGTGCCAGCAGTGAGGCCGACGAGGGGTACTTC
J gene: TRBJ2-7; V gene: TRBV7-2; D gene: TRBD2; clone size: NA; CDR3 protein: CASSATSGGPYEQYF; CDR3 DNA: TGTGCCAGCAGCGCCACTAGCGGGGGGCCCTACGAGCAGTACTTC
J gene: TRBJ2-5; V gene: TRBV15; D gene: TRBD1; clone size: few; CDR3 protein: CATSRDRGLRETQYF; CDR3 DNA: TGTGCCACCAGCAGAGACAGGGGGCTTCGGGAGACCCAGTACTTC
J gene: TRBJ2-1; V gene: TRBV29-1; D gene: NA; clone size: NA; CDR3 protein: CSSSGLKNSNEQFF; CDR3 DNA: TGCAGCAGCAGCGGACTGAAGAACAGCAATGAGCAGTTCTTC
J gene: TRBJ2-7; V gene: TRBV7-2; D gene: TRBD2; clone size: NA; CDR3 protein: CASTAGGPGEQYF; CDR3 DNA: TGTGCCAGCACAGCGGGAGGGCCAGGCGAGCAGTACTTC
J gene: TRBJ1-4; V gene: TRBV18; D gene: NA; clone size: NA; CDR3 protein: CASSPRGSNEKLFF; CDR3 DNA: TGTGCCAGCTCACCAAGAGGCTCCAATGAAAAACTGTTTTTT
J gene: TRBJ2-7; V gene: TRBV6-5; D gene: TRBD2; clone size: once; CDR3 protein: CASSYGGGSYEQYF; CDR3 DNA: TGTGCCAGCAGTTACGGGGGGGGCTCCTACGAGCAGTACTTC
J gene: TRBJ1-6; V gene: TRBV29-1; D gene: TRBD1; clone size: few; CDR3 protein: CSVRDSSLYNSPLHF; CDR3 DNA: TGCAGCGTAAGGGACAGCTCCCTCTATAATTCACCCCTCCACTTT
J gene: TRBJ2-3; V gene: TRBV18; D gene: NA; clone size: NA; CDR3 protein: CASSPLADTQYF; CDR3 DNA: TGTGCCAGCTCACCCTTAGCAGATACGCAGTATTTT
J gene: TRBJ1-4; V gene: TRBV10-3; D gene: NA; clone size: NA; CDR3 protein: CAISGDSPRGTNEKLFF; CDR3 DNA: TGTGCCATCAGCGGTGACTCCCCCCGGGGGACTAATGAAAAACTGTTTTTT
J gene: TRBJ2-5; V gene: TRBV4-2; D gene: NA; clone size: NA; CDR3 protein: CASSQDPVAETQYF; CDR3 DNA: TGTGCCAGCAGCCAAGATCCTGTCGCGGAGACCCAGTACTTC
J gene: TRBJ2-7; V gene: TRBV7-3; D gene: TRBD2; clone size: NA; CDR3 protein: CASSLAGGESYEQYF; CDR3 DNA: TGTGCCAGCAGCTTAGCGGGGGGGGAATCCTACGAGCAGTACTTC
J gene: TRBJ2-1; V gene: TRBV5-1; D gene: NA; clone size: NA; CDR3 protein: CASSLGGNVHNEQFF; CDR3 DNA: TGCGCCAGCAGCTTGGGAGGGAACGTACACAATGAGCAGTTCTTC
J gene: TRBJ1-3; V gene: TRBV30; D gene: NA; clone size: NA; CDR3 protein: CAWTSLSGNTIYF; CDR3 DNA: TGTGCCTGGACTTCCCTCTCTGGAAACACCATATATTTT
J gene: TRBJ1-1; V gene: TRBV7-3; D gene: NA; clone size: NA; CDR3 protein: CASSLEANTEAFF; CDR3 DNA: TGTGCCAGCAGCTTAGAGGCCAACACTGAAGCTTTCTTT
J gene: TRBJ1-2; V gene: TRBV10-2; D gene: TRBD1; clone size: few; CDR3 protein: CASTKGQNYGYTF; CDR3 DNA: TGCGCCAGCACGAAGGGACAGAACTATGGCTACACCTTC
J gene: TRBJ2-7; V gene: TRBV19; D gene: NA; clone size: NA; CDR3 protein: CASSPSSGGTSYEQYF; CDR3 DNA: TGTGCCAGTAGCCCATCGTCGGGGGGCACCTCCTACGAGCAGTACTTC
J gene: TRBJ1-2; V gene: TRBV7-9; D gene: NA; clone size: once; CDR3 protein: CTSSFQADTFNYGYTF; CDR3 DNA: TGTACCAGCAGCTTCCAAGCCGACACATTCAACTATGGCTACACCTTC
J gene: TRBJ1-1; V gene: TRBV20-1; D gene: NA; clone size: NA; CDR3 protein: CSAYEREAFF; CDR3 DNA: TGCAGTGCCTACGAGCGTGAAGCTTTCTTT
J gene: TRBJ2-3; V gene: TRBV9; D gene: NA; clone size: NA; CDR3 protein: CASSVTPRSGTQYF; CDR3 DNA: TGTGCCAGCAGCGTTACACCTCGCTCGGGGACGCAGTATTTT
J gene: TRBJ2-3; V gene: TRBV11-2; D gene: NA; clone size: NA; CDR3 protein: CASSLGVEADTQYF; CDR3 DNA: TGTGCCAGCAGCTTAGGGGTAGAGGCCGATACGCAGTATTTT
J gene: TRBJ1-5; V gene: TRBV19; D gene: NA; clone size: NA; CDR3 protein: CASSIQNSNQPQHF; CDR3 DNA: TGTGCCAGTAGTATCCAGAATAGCAATCAGCCCCAGCATTTT
J gene: TRBJ1-2; V gene: TRBV7-8; D gene: TRBD1; clone size: NA; CDR3 protein: CASSLAGQSNYGYTF; CDR3 DNA: TGTGCCAGCAGCTTAGCGGGACAGTCTAACTATGGCTACACCTTC
J gene: TRBJ2-1; V gene: TRBV6-6; D gene: TRBD2; clone size: NA; CDR3 protein: CASTKERGSYNEQFF; CDR3 DNA: TGTGCCAGCACAAAGGAGCGGGGTTCCTACAATGAGCAGTTCTTC
J gene: TRBJ1-2; V gene: TRBV18; D gene: NA; clone size: NA; CDR3 protein: CASSPIEGVTHGYTF; CDR3 DNA: TGTGCCAGCTCACCTATCGAAGGGGTTACCCATGGCTACACCTTC
J gene: TRBJ1-1; V gene: TRBV25-1; D gene: NA; clone size: NA; CDR3 protein: CASSESYREAFF; CDR3 DNA: TGTGCCAGCAGTGAATCCTACAGAGAAGCTTTCTTT
J gene: TRBJ1-5; V gene: TRBV5-1; D gene: NA; clone size: NA; CDR3 protein: CASSLRTGDQPQHF; CDR3 DNA: TGCGCCAGCAGCTTGCGTACGGGGGATCAGCCCCAGCATTTT
J gene: TRBJ2-7; V gene: TRBV6-1; D gene: NA; clone size: NA; CDR3 protein: CASSDSREQYF; CDR3 DNA: TGTGCCAGCAGTGATTCCCGCGAGCAGTACTTC
J gene: TRBJ1-1; V gene: TRBV9; D gene: NA; clone size: NA; CDR3 protein: CASSLRQDMNTEAFF; CDR3 DNA: TGTGCCAGCAGCCTCCGACAGGACATGAACACTGAAGCTTTCTTT
J gene: TRBJ1-1; V gene: TRBV29-1; D gene: NA; clone size: NA; CDR3 protein: CRGAAANTEAFF; CDR3 DNA: TGCAGGGGGGCGGCAGCGAACACTGAAGCTTTCTTT
J gene: TRBJ2-7; V gene: TRBV25-1; D gene: TRBD2; clone size: NA; CDR3 protein: CATSKAGVYEQYF; CDR3 DNA: TGTGCCACCAGCAAGGCGGGGGTCTACGAGCAGTACTTC
J gene: TRBJ2-1; V gene: TRBV11-2; D gene: TRBD2; clone size: NA; CDR3 protein: CASSSGRGIHEQFF; CDR3 DNA: TGTGCCAGCAGCTCCGGGAGGGGTATTCATGAGCAGTTCTTC
J gene: TRBJ2-5; V gene: TRBV25-1; D gene: TRBD2; clone size: NA; CDR3 protein: CAREAGQETQYF; CDR3 DNA: TGTGCCAGGGAAGCGGGGCAAGAGACCCAGTACTTC
J gene: TRBJ2-7; V gene: TRBV15; D gene: TRBD1; clone size: NA; CDR3 protein: CATSPQIIGGGEQYF; CDR3 DNA: TGTGCCACCAGCCCCCAAATAATAGGGGGCGGGGAGCAGTACTTC
J gene: TRBJ2-3; V gene: TRBV9; D gene: TRBD2; clone size: NA; CDR3 protein: CASSVAGTSGLDTQYF; CDR3 DNA: TGTGCCAGCAGCGTAGCCGGGACTAGCGGATTAGATACGCAGTATTTT
J gene: TRBJ1-5; V gene: TRBV5-1; D gene: TRBD1; clone size: once; CDR3 protein: CASSRLTGGNQPQHF; CDR3 DNA: TGCGCCAGCAGCAGATTGACAGGGGGCAATCAGCCCCAGCATTTT
J gene: TRBJ1-1; V gene: TRBV6-1; D gene: NA; clone size: NA; CDR3 protein: CASSEINRADTEAFF; CDR3 DNA: TGTGCCAGCAGTGAAATCAACAGGGCGGACACTGAAGCTTTCTTT
J gene: TRBJ1-2; V gene: TRBV7-3; D gene: NA; clone size: few; CDR3 protein: CASSYLTGGGYTF; CDR3 DNA: TGTGCCAGCAGTTATCTGACAGGAGGAGGCTACACCTTC
J gene: TRBJ2-5; V gene: TRBV2; D gene: TRBD1; clone size: NA; CDR3 protein: CASSESWGQEETQYF; CDR3 DNA: TGTGCCAGCAGTGAATCCTGGGGACAGGAAGAGACCCAGTACTTC
J gene: TRBJ1-4; V gene: TRBV7-9; D gene: NA; clone size: NA; CDR3 protein: CASGDGGAEKLFF; CDR3 DNA: TGTGCCAGCGGGGACGGGGGGGCGGAAAAACTGTTTTTT
J gene: TRBJ1-1; V gene: TRBV19; D gene: TRBD1; clone size: few; CDR3 protein: CASRPQGSNTEAFF; CDR3 DNA: TGTGCCAGTAGGCCACAGGGGTCGAACACTGAAGCTTTCTTT
J gene: TRBJ1-1; V gene: TRBV11-2; D gene: NA; clone size: NA; CDR3 protein: CASSTHQGKNSEAFF; CDR3 DNA: TGTGCCAGCAGCACCCACCAGGGGAAGAACTCTGAAGCTTTCTTT
J gene: TRBJ1-6; V gene: TRBV6-5; D gene: TRBD1; clone size: NA; CDR3 protein: CASSYKTGGDSPLHF; CDR3 DNA: TGTGCCAGCAGTTACAAGACAGGGGGAGATTCACCCCTCCACTTT
J gene: TRBJ1-2; V gene: TRBV7-9; D gene: TRBD1; clone size: NA; CDR3 protein: CSSSLGRDRDHYGYTF; CDR3 DNA: TGTTCCAGCAGCTTAGGGCGGGACAGGGACCACTATGGCTACACCTTC
J gene: TRBJ2-7; V gene: TRBV19; D gene: NA; clone size: once; CDR3 protein: CASSTYKGGGSSPYEQYF; CDR3 DNA: TGTGCCAGTAGTACCTACAAAGGCGGTGGGAGTTCGCCCTACGAGCAGTACTTC
J gene: TRBJ2-6; V gene: TRBV29-1; D gene: NA; clone size: NA; CDR3 protein: CSVLQVFSRASGANVLTF; CDR3 DNA: TGCAGCGTTCTTCAAGTCTTCTCCAGGGCGTCCGGGGCCAACGTCCTGACTTTC
J gene: TRBJ2-1; V gene: TRBV5-1; D gene: NA; clone size: NA; CDR3 protein: CASSFRGSNNEQFF; CDR3 DNA: TGCGCCAGCAGCTTTCGGGGGAGTAACAATGAGCAGTTCTTC
J gene: TRBJ2-1; V gene: TRBV27; D gene: NA; clone size: NA; CDR3 protein: CASSLSSARGRGNEQFF; CDR3 DNA: TGTGCCAGCAGTTTATCTTCGGCCAGGGGGCGGGGGAATGAGCAGTTCTTC
J gene: TRBJ2-7; V gene: TRBV7-9; D gene: NA; clone size: NA; CDR3 protein: CASSKSYEQYF; CDR3 DNA: TGTGCCAGCAGTAAATCCTACGAGCAGTACTTC
J gene: TRBJ2-2; V gene: TRBV12-2; D gene: NA; clone size: NA; CDR3 protein: CASAANTGELFF; CDR3 DNA: TGTGCAAGTGCAGCGAACACCGGGGAGCTGTTTTTT
J gene: TRBJ2-1; V gene: TRBV7-9; D gene: NA; clone size: NA; CDR3 protein: CASSLAPSEQTWQFF; CDR3 DNA: TGTGCCAGCAGCTTAGCGCCTAGCGAACAAACGTGGCAGTTCTTC
J gene: TRBJ2-1; V gene: TRBV7-6; D gene: TRBD2; clone size: NA; CDR3 protein: CASSLATLAGGYYNEQFF; CDR3 DNA: TGTGCCAGCAGCTTAGCTACCCTAGCGGGGGGCTACTACAATGAGCAGTTCTTC
J gene: TRBJ1-5; V gene: TRBV19; D gene: NA; clone size: NA; CDR3 protein: CASSIGRTDYSNQPQHF; CDR3 DNA: TGTGCCAGTAGTATCGGGAGGACGGACTATAGCAATCAGCCCCAGCATTTT
J gene: TRBJ2-7; V gene: TRBV14; D gene: NA; clone size: NA; CDR3 protein: CASSPTRENYEQYF; CDR3 DNA: TGTGCCAGCAGCCCCACACGGGAGAACTACGAGCAGTACTTC
J gene: TRBJ2-2; V gene: TRBV19; D gene: NA; clone size: NA; CDR3 protein: CASLGSFAGELFF; CDR3 DNA: TGTGCCAGCCTCGGGAGTTTCGCCGGGGAGCTGTTTTTT